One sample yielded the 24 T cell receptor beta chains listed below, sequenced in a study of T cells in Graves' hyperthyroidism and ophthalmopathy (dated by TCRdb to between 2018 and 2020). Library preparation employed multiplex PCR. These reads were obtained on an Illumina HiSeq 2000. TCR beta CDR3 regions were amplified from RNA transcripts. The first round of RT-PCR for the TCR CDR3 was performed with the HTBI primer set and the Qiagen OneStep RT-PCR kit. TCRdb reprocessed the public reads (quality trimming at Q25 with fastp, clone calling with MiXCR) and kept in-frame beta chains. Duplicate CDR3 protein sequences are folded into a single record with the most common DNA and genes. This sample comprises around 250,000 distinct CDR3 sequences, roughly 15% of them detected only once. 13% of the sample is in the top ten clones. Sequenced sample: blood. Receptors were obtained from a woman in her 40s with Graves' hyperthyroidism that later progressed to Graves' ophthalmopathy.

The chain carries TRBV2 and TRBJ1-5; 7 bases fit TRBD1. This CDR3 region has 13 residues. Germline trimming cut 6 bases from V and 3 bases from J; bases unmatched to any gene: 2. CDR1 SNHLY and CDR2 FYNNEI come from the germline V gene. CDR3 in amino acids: CASRGQHNQPQHF. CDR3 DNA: TGTGCCAGCAGGGGACAGCACAATCAGCCCCAGCATTTT.

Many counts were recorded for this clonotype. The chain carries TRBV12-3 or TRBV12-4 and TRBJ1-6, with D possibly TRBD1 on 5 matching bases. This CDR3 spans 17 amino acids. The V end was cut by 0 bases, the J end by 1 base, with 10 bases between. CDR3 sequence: CASSLALEGSYNSPLHF. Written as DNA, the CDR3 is TGTGCCAGCAGTTTAGCGTTGGAGGGGTCCTATAATTCACCCCTCCACTTT.

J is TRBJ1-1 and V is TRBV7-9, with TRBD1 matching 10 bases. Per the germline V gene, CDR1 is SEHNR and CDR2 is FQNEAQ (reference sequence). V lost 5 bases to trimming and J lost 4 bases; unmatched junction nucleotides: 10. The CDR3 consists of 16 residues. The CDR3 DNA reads TGTGCCAGCAGCGCAAGACAGGGGGCGGGTGGCACTGAAGCTTTCTTT. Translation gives CASSARQGAGGTEAFF.

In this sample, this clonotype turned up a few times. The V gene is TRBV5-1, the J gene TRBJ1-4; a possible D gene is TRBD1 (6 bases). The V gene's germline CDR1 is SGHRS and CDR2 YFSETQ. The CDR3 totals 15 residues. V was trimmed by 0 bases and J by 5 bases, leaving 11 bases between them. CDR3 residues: CASSLEFQGNEKLFF. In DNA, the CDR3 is TGCGCCAGCAGCTTGGAATTCCAGGGGAATGAAAAACTGTTTTTT.

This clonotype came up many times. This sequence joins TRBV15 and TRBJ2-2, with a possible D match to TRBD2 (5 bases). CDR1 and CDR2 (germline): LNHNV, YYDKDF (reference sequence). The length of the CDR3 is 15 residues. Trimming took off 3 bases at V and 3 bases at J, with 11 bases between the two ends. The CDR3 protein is CATSSSEDYTGELFF. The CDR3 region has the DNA TGTGCCACCAGCAGTTCTGAGGACTACACCGGGGAGCTGTTTTTT.

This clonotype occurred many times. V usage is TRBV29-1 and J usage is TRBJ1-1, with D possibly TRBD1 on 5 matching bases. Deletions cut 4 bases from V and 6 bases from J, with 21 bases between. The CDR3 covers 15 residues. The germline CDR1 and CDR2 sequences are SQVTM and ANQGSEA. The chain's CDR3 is CSVARPRDRDSEAFF. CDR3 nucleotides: TGCAGCGTTGCGAGACCACGGGACCGGGACTCTGAAGCTTTCTTT.

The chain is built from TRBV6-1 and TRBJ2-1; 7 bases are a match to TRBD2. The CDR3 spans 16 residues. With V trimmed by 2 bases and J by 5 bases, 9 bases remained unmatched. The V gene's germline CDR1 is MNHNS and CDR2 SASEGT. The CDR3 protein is CASSEYRTRNNNEQFF. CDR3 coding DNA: TGTGCCAGCAGTGAATATAGGACTAGAAATAACAATGAGCAGTTCTTC.

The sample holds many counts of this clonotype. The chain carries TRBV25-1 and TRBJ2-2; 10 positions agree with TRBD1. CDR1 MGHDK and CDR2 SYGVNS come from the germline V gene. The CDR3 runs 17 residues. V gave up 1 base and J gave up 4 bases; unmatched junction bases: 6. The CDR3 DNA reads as TGTGCCAGCAGTGAATGGGATGGGGACAGGGGCACCGGGGAGCTGTTTTTT. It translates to CASSEWDGDRGTGELFF.

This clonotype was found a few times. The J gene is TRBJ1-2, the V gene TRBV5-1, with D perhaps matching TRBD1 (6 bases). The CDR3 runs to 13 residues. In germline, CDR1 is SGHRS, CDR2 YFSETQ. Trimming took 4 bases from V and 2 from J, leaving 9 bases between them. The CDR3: CASSADSNYGYTF. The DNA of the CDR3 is TGCGCCAGCAGCGCGGACAGCAACTATGGCTACACCTTC.

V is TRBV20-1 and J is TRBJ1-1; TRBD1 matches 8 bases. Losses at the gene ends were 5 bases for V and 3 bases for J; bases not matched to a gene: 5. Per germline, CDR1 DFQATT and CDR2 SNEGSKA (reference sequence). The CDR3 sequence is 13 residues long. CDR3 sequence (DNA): TGCAGTGCTGGCGGACAGGGTGACACTGAAGCTTTCTTT. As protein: CSAGGQGDTEAFF.

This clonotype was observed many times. The CDR3 DNA follows: TGTGCCAGCAGCCCGGACAGGGCACAAGAGACCCAGTACTTC. Its translation: CASSPDRAQETQYF. The chain recombines TRBV9 with TRBJ2-5, with 8 nucleotides matching TRBD1. V trimming: 4 bases; J trimming: 2 bases; junction bases outside the gene matches: 4. CDR3 size: 14 residues. Germline V gives CDR1 SGDLS, CDR2 YYNGEE. Looking up the rest from reference TRBV9 and TRBJ2-5 gives the full variable domain: DSGVTQTPKHLITATGQRVTLRCSPRSGDLSVYWYQQSLDQGLQFLIQYYNGEERAKGNILERFSAQQFPDLHSELNLSSLELGDSALYFCASSPDRAQETQYFGPGTRLLVL.

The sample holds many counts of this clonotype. CDR3 sequence (DNA): TGTGCCAGTAGTCCTCCCCGGGACAGCTCGGAAGATACGCAGTATTTT. Translated: CASSPPRDSSEDTQYF. V gene TRBV19 combines with J gene TRBJ2-3; 7 positions match TRBD1. Per the germline V gene, CDR1 is LNHDA and CDR2 is SQIVND (reference sequence). The CDR3 extends over 16 amino acids. The junction had 13 bases not matched to a gene; V was cut back by 5 bases and J by 5 bases.

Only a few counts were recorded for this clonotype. CDR3 bases: TGTGCCACCGGGGGAGGGGCGAAGACCAAAAACATTCAGTACTTC. Its protein is CATGGGAKTKNIQYF. This chain uses TRBV7-9 with TRBJ2-4, with TRBD2 matching over 7 bases. The germline V gene encodes CDR1 SEHNR and CDR2 FQNEAQ (reference sequence). J gave up 2 bases and V 10 bases, and 11 bases lay outside the gene matches. This CDR3 region has 15 residues.

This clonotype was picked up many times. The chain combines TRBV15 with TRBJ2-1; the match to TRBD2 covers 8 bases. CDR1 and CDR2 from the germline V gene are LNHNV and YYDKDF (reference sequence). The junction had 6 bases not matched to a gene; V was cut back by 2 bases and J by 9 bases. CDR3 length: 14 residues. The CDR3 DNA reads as TGTGCCACCAGCAGAACGGGAGGGCCAAGTGAGCAGTTCTTC. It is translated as CATSRTGGPSEQFF.

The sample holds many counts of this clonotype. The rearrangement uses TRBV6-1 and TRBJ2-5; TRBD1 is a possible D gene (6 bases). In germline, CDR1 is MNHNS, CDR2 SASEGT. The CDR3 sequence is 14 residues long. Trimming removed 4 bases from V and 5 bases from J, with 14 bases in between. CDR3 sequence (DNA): TGTGCCAGCAGTGGGCCGCAGGGGTTTGAGACCCAGTACTTC. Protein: CASSGPQGFETQYF.

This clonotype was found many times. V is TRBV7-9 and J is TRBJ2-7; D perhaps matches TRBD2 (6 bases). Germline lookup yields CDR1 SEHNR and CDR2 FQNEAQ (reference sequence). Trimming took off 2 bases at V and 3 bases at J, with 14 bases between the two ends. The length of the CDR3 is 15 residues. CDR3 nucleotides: TGTGCCAGCAGCTTAAGGGGACTTCTCAACTACGAGCAGTACTTC. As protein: CASSLRGLLNYEQYF. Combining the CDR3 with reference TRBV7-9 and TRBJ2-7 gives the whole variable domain DTGVSQNPRHKITKRGQNVTFRCDPISEHNRLYWYRQTLGQGPEFLTYFQNEAQLEKSRLLSDRFSAERPKGSFSTLEIQRTEQGDSAMYLCASSLRGLLNYEQYFGPGTRLTVT.

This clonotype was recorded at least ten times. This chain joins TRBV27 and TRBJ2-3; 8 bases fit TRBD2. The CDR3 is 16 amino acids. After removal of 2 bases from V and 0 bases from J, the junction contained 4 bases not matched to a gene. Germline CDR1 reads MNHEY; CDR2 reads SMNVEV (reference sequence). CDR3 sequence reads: CASSLQPSGSTDTQYF. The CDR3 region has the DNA TGTGCCAGCAGTTTACAGCCTAGCGGGAGCACAGATACGCAGTATTTT.

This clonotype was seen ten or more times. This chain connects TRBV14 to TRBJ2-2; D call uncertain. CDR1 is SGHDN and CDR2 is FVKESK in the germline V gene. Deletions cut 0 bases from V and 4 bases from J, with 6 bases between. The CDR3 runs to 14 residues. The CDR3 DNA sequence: TGTGCCAGCAGCCAAGATCATGGCACCGGGGAGCTGTTTTTT. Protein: CASSQDHGTGELFF.

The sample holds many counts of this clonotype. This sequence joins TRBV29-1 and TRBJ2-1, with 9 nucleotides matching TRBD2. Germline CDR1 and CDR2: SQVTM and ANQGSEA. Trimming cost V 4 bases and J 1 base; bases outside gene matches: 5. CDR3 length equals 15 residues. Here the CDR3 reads CSVVGREGSYNEQFF. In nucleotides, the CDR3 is TGCAGCGTTGTAGGGCGGGAGGGTTCCTACAATGAGCAGTTCTTC.

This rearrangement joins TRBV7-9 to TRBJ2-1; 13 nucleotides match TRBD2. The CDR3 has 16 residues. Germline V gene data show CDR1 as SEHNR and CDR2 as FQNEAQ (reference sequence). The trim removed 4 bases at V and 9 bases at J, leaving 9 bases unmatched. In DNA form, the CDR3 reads TGTGCCAGCAGCTCCTATACTAGCGGGAGGGCCGTTGAGCAGTTCTTC. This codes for CASSSYTSGRAVEQFF.

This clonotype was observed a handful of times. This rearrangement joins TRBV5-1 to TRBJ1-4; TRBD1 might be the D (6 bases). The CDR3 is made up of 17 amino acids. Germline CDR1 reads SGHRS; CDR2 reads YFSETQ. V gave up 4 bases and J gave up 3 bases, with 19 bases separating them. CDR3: CASSPLPGARANEKLFF. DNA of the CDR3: TGCGCCAGCAGCCCTCTTCCAGGGGCGCGGGCTAATGAAAAACTGTTTTTT.

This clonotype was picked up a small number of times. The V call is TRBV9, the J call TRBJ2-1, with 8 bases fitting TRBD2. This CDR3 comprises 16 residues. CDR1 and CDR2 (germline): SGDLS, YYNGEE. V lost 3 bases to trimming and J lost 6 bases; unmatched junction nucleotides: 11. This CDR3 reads CASSAPRSGMINEQFF. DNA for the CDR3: TGTGCCAGCAGCGCCCCCCGTAGCGGGATGATCAATGAGCAGTTCTTC.

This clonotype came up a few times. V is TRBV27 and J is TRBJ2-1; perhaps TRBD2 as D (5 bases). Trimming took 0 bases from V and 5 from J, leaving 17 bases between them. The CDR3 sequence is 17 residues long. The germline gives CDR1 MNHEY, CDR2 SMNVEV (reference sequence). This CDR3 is CASSLSGIESLHNEQFF. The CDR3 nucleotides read TGTGCCAGCAGTTTATCCGGGATCGAATCCTTACACAATGAGCAGTTCTTC.

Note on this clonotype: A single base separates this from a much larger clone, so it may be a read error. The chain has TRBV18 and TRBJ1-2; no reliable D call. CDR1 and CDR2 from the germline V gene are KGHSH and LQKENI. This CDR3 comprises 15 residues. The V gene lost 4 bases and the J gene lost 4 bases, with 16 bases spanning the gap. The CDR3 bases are TGTGCCAGCTCACGAAGTGAAATATCCGTCTATGGCTACACCTTC. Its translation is CASSRSEISVYGYTF.